One and the same sample provided the 5 T cell receptor beta chains below, sequenced in a study of blood T cell repertoires in COVID-19. Repertoires were generated with immunoSEQ multiplex PCR, while TCRdb's copy carries only in-frame clones and drops some. The table shows roughly 700,000 clones, with 90% occurring only once. Sequenced: peripheral blood. The receptors here all came from a woman under 30 with acute or convalescent COVID-19.

CDR3 DNA: TGTGCCAGCTCACCGGGACAACCTAATGAAAAACTGTTTTTT. This sequence encodes CASSPGQPNEKLFF. V usage is TRBV18 and J usage is TRBJ1-4; weak D call: TRBD1 (6 bases). Trimming shortened V by 3 bases and J by 3 bases, and 8 bases separated the two germline ends. Germline values: CDR1 KGHSH, CDR2 LQKENI. The CDR3 spans 14 residues.

V and J are TRBV5-1 and TRBJ2-1; tentatively, D is TRBD2 (5 bases). V was cut by 4 bases and J by 5 bases, with 13 bases left in between. This CDR3 is 14 amino acids long. The germline CDR1 and CDR2 sequences are SGHRS and YFSETQ. CDR3 coding DNA: TGCGCCAGCAGCATCGGGAATACAAACAATGAGCAGTTCTTC. Amino acid sequence: CASSIGNTNNEQFF.

The chain uses TRBV4-1 and TRBJ1-1, with TRBD1 as a possible D gene (5 bases). The CDR3 is made up of 15 amino acids. The V end was cut by 1 base, the J end by 1 base, with 10 bases between. The germline CDR1 and CDR2 sequences are MGHRA and YSYEKL. The CDR3: CASSQGKTGNTEAFF. DNA of the CDR3: TGCGCCAGCAGCCAAGGAAAAACAGGGAACACTGAAGCTTTCTTT.

The chain couples TRBV4-3 to TRBJ1-1, with TRBD1 matching over 7 bases. V trimming: 4 bases; J trimming: 4 bases; junction bases outside the gene matches: 12. Looked up from germline, CDR1 is LGHNA and CDR2 is YSLEER. The CDR3 is 16 residues long. CDR3 amino acids: CASSPGRGYLGTEAFF. The CDR3 nucleotides read TGCGCCAGCAGCCCGGGCAGGGGGTATTTGGGCACTGAAGCTTTCTTT.

The chain is built from TRBV6-4 and TRBJ2-2; the D gene is possibly TRBD2 (6 bases). The CDR3 length is 16 residues. V shed 2 bases and J shed 4 bases, with 14 bases lying between them. Germline V gene lookup returns CDR1 MRHNA and CDR2 SNTAGT. DNA for the CDR3: TGTGCCAGCAGTGACAAGGCACTCGGGGGCACCGGGGAGCTGTTTTTT. Translating gives CASSDKALGGTGELFF.